This TCR beta chain originates from a study of T cell clonality in common variable immunodeficiency. The CDR3 totals 12 residues. Trimming took off 2 bases at V and 0 bases at J, with 2 bases between the two ends. Germline V gene lookup returns CDR1 MNHEY and CDR2 SVGEGT. Only in-frame clones appear in the TCRdb table, and some are missing; sequencing was by immunoSEQ multiplex PCR. Sampling found around 34,000 clones, none seen once. Heparinized whole blood, about 4.5 to 9 ml, came from each donor. Many counts were recorded for this clone. The read ends 3 residues early relative to the CDR3; the germline J gene fills the gap.

This receptor was taken from a person between 18 and 75 years old in good health. The genes are TRBV6-2 or TRBV6-3 and TRBJ2-7; D is uncertain. The sample consisted of peripheral blood mononuclear cells. Incomplete CDR3 DNA: TGTGCCAGCAGTTACCACTCCTACGAG. It specifies CASSYHSYE. In full, the CDR3 is CASSYHSYEQYF.